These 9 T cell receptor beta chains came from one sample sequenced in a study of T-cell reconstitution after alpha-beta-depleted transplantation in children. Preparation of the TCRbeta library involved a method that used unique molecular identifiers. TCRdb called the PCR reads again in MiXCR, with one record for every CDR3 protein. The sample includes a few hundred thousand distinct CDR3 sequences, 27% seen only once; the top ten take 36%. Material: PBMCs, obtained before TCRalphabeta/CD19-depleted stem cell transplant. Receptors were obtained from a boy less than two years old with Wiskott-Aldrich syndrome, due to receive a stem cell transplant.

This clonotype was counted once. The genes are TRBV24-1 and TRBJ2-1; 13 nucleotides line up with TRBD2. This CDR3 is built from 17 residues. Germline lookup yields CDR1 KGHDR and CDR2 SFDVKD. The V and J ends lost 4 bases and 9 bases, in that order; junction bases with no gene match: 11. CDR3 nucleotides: TGTGCCACCAGTGAAGCCGGACTAGCGGGAGTTGTGTCTGAGCAGTTCTTC. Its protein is CATSEAGLAGVVSEQFF.

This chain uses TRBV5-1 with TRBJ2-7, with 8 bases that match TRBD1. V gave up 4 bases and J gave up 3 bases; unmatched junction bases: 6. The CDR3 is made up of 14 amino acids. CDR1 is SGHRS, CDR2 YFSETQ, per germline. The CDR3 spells CASSDRGHNYEQYF. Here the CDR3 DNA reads TGCGCCAGCAGCGACAGGGGTCATAACTACGAGCAGTACTTC.

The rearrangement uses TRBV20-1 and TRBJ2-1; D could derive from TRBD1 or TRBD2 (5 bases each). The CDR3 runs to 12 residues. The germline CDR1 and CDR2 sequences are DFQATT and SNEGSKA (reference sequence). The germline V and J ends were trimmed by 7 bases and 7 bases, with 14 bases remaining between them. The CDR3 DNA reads TGCAGTGTCAAGGGACCACTGAATGAGCAGTTCTTC. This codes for CSVKGPLNEQFF.

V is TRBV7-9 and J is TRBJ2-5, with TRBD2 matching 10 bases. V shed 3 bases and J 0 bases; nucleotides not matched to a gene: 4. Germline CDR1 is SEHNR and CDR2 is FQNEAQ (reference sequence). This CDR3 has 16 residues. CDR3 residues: CASSFTSGIDQETQYF. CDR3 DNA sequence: TGTGCCAGCAGCTTTACTAGCGGGATTGACCAAGAGACCCAGTACTTC.

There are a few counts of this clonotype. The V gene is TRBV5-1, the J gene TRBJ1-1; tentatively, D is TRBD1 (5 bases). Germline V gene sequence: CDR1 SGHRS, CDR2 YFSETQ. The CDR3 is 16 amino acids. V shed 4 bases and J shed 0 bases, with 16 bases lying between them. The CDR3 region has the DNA TGCGCCAGCAGCCTCAGAGCCGACAGCTTGAACACTGAAGCTTTCTTT. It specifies CASSLRADSLNTEAFF. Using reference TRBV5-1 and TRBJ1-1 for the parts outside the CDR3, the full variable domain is KAGVTQTPRYLIKTRGQQVTLSCSPISGHRSVSWYQQTPGQGLQFLFEYFSETQRNKGNFPGRFSGRQFSNSRSEMNVSTLELGDSALYLCASSLRADSLNTEAFFGQGTRLTVV.

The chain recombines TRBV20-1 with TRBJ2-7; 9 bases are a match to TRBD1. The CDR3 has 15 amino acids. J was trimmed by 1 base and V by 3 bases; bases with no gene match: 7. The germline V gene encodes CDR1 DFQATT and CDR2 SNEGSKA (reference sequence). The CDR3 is CSASPGQGRSYEQYF. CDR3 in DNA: TGCAGTGCTAGTCCCGGACAGGGGAGATCCTACGAGCAGTACTTC.

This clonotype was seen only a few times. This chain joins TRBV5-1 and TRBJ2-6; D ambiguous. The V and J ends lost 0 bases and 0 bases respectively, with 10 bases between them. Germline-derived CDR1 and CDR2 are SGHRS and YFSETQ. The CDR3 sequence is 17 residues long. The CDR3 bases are TGCGCCAGCAGCTTGGGGTTCCTGCCCTCTGGGGCCAACGTCCTGACTTTC. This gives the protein CASSLGFLPSGANVLTF.

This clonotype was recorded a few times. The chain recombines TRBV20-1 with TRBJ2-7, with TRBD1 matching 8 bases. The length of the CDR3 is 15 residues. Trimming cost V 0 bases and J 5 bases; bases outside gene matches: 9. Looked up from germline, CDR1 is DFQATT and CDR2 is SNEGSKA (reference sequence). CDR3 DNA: TGCAGTGCTAGAGATTTCGTGAGACAGGGGAACGAGCAGTACTTC. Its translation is CSARDFVRQGNEQYF.

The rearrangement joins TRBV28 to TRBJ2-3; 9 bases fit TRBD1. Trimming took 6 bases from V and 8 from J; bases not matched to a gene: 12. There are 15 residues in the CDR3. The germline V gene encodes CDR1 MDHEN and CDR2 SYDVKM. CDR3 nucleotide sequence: TGTGCCAGCAGCTCTGGAGGGACAGGGAGGGTTACGCAGTATTTT. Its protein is CASSSGGTGRVTQYF.